The 2 T cell receptor beta chains below come from one sample, sequenced in a study of blood T cell repertoires in COVID-19. Measured with immunoSEQ multiplex PCR; TCRdb has only the in-frame clones, and not every one. The table shows 35,000 or so clones, with just over 90% occurring only once. Sample: peripheral blood. Receptors originate from a human donor in a cohort sampled during active COVID-19.

The chain uses TRBV2 and TRBJ2-2; tentative D call: TRBD2 (7 bases). The V end lost 1 base, the J end lost 6 bases, and 15 bases lay between the germline ends. This CDR3 contains 16 residues. CDR1 and CDR2 (germline): SNHLY, FYNNEI. DNA of the CDR3: TGTGCCAGCAGTGAAGGGGGGGGCAGGGCGGCCGGGGAGCTGTTTTTT. As protein: CASSEGGGRAAGELFF.

This sequence joins TRBV28 and TRBJ1-1; D unclear. The CDR3 is 14 amino acids. In germline, CDR1 is MDHEN, CDR2 SYDVKM. V lost 3 bases and J lost 4, with 12 bases in between. The CDR3: CASSFLRGATEAFF. In DNA form, the CDR3 reads TGTGCCAGCAGTTTTTTACGGGGTGCCACTGAAGCTTTCTTT. Supplemented by reference TRBV28 and TRBJ1-1, the full variable domain reads DVKVTQSSRYLVKRTGEKVFLECVQDMDHENMFWYRQDPGLGLRLIYFSYDVKMKEKGDIPEGYSVSREKKERFSLILESASTNQTSMYLCASSFLRGATEAFFGQGTRLTVV.